This passage covers 6 T cell receptor beta chains from one sample sequenced in a study of cytomegalovirus exposure and HLA in healthy donors. With 60 Vbeta and 13 Jbeta primers, the PCR was carried out. The data were produced by immunoSEQ multiplex PCR, yet TCRdb's version contains in-frame clones alone and is incomplete. The sample yields 150,000 to 200,000 clones, 65% to 90% seen once. The sample consisted of PBMCs. These receptor sequences come from a woman aged 45-60 years in good health and CMV-seronegative.

This clone was seen a few times. The V call is TRBV5-1, the J call TRBJ2-3; TRBD1 might be the D (5 bases). Trimming cost V 0 bases and J 0 bases, with 8 bases left between them. Germline V lookup: CDR1 SGHRS, CDR2 YFSETQ. The CDR3 runs 15 residues. The DNA of the CDR3 is TGCGCCAGCAGCTTGGCAGGGCTTAGCACAGATACGCAGTATTTT. It specifies CASSLAGLSTDTQYF. Complete variable domain (other parts from reference TRBV5-1 and TRBJ2-3): KAGVTQTPRYLIKTRGQQVTLSCSPISGHRSVSWYQQTPGQGLQFLFEYFSETQRNKGNFPGRFSGRQFSNSRSEMNVSTLELGDSALYLCASSLAGLSTDTQYFGPGTRLTVL.

This clone was detected once. The V call is TRBV6-6, the J call TRBJ2-3; D perhaps matches TRBD1 (6 bases). V was cut by 6 bases and J by 3 bases, with 16 bases left in between. The CDR3 covers 15 residues. Per the germline V gene, CDR1 is MNHNY and CDR2 is SVGAGI (reference sequence). The CDR3 is CASSPPRTATDTQYF. DNA of the CDR3: TGTGCCAGCAGCCCCCCCCGGACAGCGACAGATACGCAGTATTTT.

Comments on this clone: An end of the junction differs from the germline gene, which may be a read error. CDR3 DNA: TGTGCCACCAGCAGAGTTGGGGACTATACCGGGGTGCTGTTTTTT. This sequence encodes CATSRVGDYTGVLFF. The genes are TRBV15 and TRBJ2-2; 7 positions match TRBD2. Germline loops: CDR1 LNHNV, CDR2 YYDKDF (reference sequence). The CDR3 runs 15 residues.

The J gene is TRBJ2-3, the V gene TRBV28; perhaps TRBD2 as D (7 bases). This CDR3 region has 18 residues. V was trimmed by 1 base and J by 0 bases, leaving 17 bases between them. Germline V gene sequence: CDR1 MDHEN, CDR2 SYDVKM. CDR3 nucleotide sequence: TGTGCCAGCAGTTTATTGGGGGGGCGGGAGACGAGCACAGATACGCAGTATTTT. Translation gives CASSLLGGRETSTDTQYF.

In regard to this clone: A read error may account for a junction end that differs from germline. This chain joins TRBV29-1 and TRBJ1-2; D is perhaps TRBD1 (5 bases). CDR3 length equals 14 residues. Germline V gene data show CDR1 as SQVTM and CDR2 as ANQGSEA. The CDR3 DNA is TGCAACGTTGTGAGGGACGGAGGGGACTATGGCTACACCTTC. Encoded protein: CNVVRDGGDYGYTF.

This chain links TRBV27 with TRBJ1-1; D gene ambiguous. Germline CDR1 MNHEY, CDR2 SMNVEV (reference sequence). The CDR3 totals 15 residues. The germline V and J ends were trimmed by 2 bases and 2 bases, with 12 bases remaining between them. CDR3 protein: CASSLDYKGNTEAFF. The CDR3 DNA reads TGTGCCAGCAGTTTAGACTACAAAGGAAACACTGAAGCTTTCTTT.